The clone carrying this TCR beta chain was picked up many times. Its antigen is not identified. Per germline, CDR1 DFQATT and CDR2 SNEGSKA (reference sequence). The trim removed 6 bases at V and 5 bases at J, leaving 9 bases unmatched. The CDR3 spans 14 residues. The entry originates in a study of CD8+CD57+ T cells in acquired aplastic anemia. Study context: Across the sorted CD4+ and CD8+ cells, DNA amounts averaged roughly 3 ug. The average read count for CD4+ cells in healthy donors was 9 million to 14 million. Study results and limitations: Patients and controls were found to share over 25 CD8+ CDR3 sequences.

CDR3 and TCR beta VDJ profiling relied on a genomic DNA template. MiXCR was run by TCRdb on the reads, yielding one entry per CDR3 protein. Of a few hundred thousand distinct CDR3 sequences listed, 30% to 35% are singletons. This sequence joins TRBV20-1 and TRBJ1-4; 7 nucleotides match TRBD1. The sample consisted of sorted CD4+, CD8+, or CD8+CD57+ T cells (not recorded which) from PBMCs. This TCR was sampled from a human donor in good health, serving as a control. CDR3: CSAPQPGQNEKLFF. The CDR3 bases are TGCAGTGCACCCCAACCGGGACAGAATGAAAAACTGTTTTTT.